Below are 27 T cell receptor beta chains sequenced from a single sample in a study of post-analysis software for immune sequencing data (dated by TCRdb to between 2014 and 2017). Here is what the overall study found, with its caveats: Four or five TRBV segments, including TRBV5-6, TRBV5-1 and TRBV20-1, were significantly more frequent in patients than controls.

The protocol used for the library was PCR. Data came from an Illumina HiSeq 2500. Unique molecular identifiers were incorporated into TCR beta cDNA libraries to reduce PCR and sequencing biases. The raw public reads went through TCRdb reprocessing: fastp at Q25, MiXCR clone calling, in-frame beta chains kept. Each record represents a unique CDR3 protein, reported with the most common genes and DNA among its rows. The sample table holds around 500,000 distinct CDR3 sequences, of which under 40% were seen once. The ten largest clones take up around 6.1% of the sample. What these receptors recognize is not known. What was sequenced was blood. Receptors were obtained from a girl aged 2 to 17 with multiple sclerosis.

This clonotype was found a few times. V gene TRBV4-1 combines with J gene TRBJ2-1; possibly TRBD2 for D (7 bases). This CDR3 has 15 residues. Looked up from germline, CDR1 is MGHRA and CDR2 is YSYEKL. Trimming removed 4 bases at V and 4 bases at J, with 14 bases between. In DNA, the CDR3 is TGCGCCAGCAGCCCACCGGGGGGCCTTTACAATGAGCAGTTCTTC. It is translated as CASSPPGGLYNEQFF.

V and J are TRBV10-3 and TRBJ1-4; D may be TRBD1 (5 bases). V lost 0 bases, J lost 8 bases, and 16 bases lay in between. From germline, CDR1 is ENHRY and CDR2 SYGVKD. CDR3 length: 16 residues. The DNA for the CDR3 is TGTGCCATCAGTGAGTCAAATCCACAGGCCGGCGAAAAACTGTTTTTT. This sequence encodes CAISESNPQAGEKLFF.

The chain joins TRBV5-1 to TRBJ2-3; TRBD1 matches 12 bases. The germline CDR1 and CDR2 sequences are SGHRS and YFSETQ. V trimming: 0 bases; J trimming: 0 bases; junction bases outside the gene matches: 5. The CDR3 covers 18 residues. CDR3 in DNA: TGCGCCAGCAGCTTGGAGGGGGGACAGGGGGCGAGCACAGATACGCAGTATTTT. The encoded protein is CASSLEGGQGASTDTQYF. The full variable domain, completed using reference TRBV5-1 and TRBJ2-3, is KAGVTQTPRYLIKTRGQQVTLSCSPISGHRSVSWYQQTPGQGLQFLFEYFSETQRNKGNFPGRFSGRQFSNSRSEMNVSTLELGDSALYLCASSLEGGQGASTDTQYFGPGTRLTVL.

This rearrangement joins TRBV5-1 to TRBJ2-7; TRBD1 aligns across 7 bases. The CDR3 covers 14 residues. Germline V gene lookup returns CDR1 SGHRS and CDR2 YFSETQ. V lost 3 bases and J lost 0; bases outside the gene matches: 3. The CDR3 reads CASSYDRDSYEQYF. CDR3 DNA: TGCGCCAGCAGCTACGACAGGGACTCCTACGAGCAGTACTTC.

As regards this clonotype: A read error may account for a junction end that differs from germline. The V gene is TRBV12-3 or TRBV12-4, the J gene TRBJ2-3, with 10 bases aligning to TRBD1. CDR3 length equals 14 residues. CDR3 sequence (DNA): TGTGCCAGTTCGGGACAGGGGAACACAGATGCGCAGTATTTT. Amino acid sequence: CASSGQGNTDAQYF.

This sequence joins TRBV6-2 or TRBV6-3 and TRBJ1-5; no firm D call. Trimming cost V 5 bases and J 1 base, with 12 bases left between them. Germline V gives CDR1 MNHEY, CDR2 SVGEGT. This CDR3 contains 15 residues. The CDR3 reads CASSAGFGSNQPQHF. The CDR3 DNA reads TGTGCCAGCAGTGCTGGATTCGGGAGCAATCAGCCCCAGCATTTT.

The chain employs TRBV5-1 and TRBJ2-3, with 9 bases aligning to TRBD2. V gave up 3 bases and J gave up 0 bases; unmatched junction bases: 14. CDR1 is SGHRS, CDR2 YFSETQ, per germline. The CDR3 is 19 amino acids. CDR3 loop: CASSWTPPPAGGSTDTQYF. The CDR3 coding sequence is TGCGCCAGCAGCTGGACCCCCCCTCCAGCGGGGGGAAGCACAGATACGCAGTATTTT.

This chain uses TRBV10-2 with TRBJ1-5, with D hard to call. CDR3 length equals 16 residues. The V gene lost 1 base and the J gene lost 1 base, with 11 bases spanning the gap. Germline V gene data show CDR1 as WSHSY and CDR2 as SAAADI. The CDR3 reads CASSEFDPRSNQPQHF. DNA of the CDR3: TGCGCCAGCAGTGAGTTCGACCCCAGAAGCAATCAGCCCCAGCATTTT.

The chain uses TRBV20-1 and TRBJ2-1; 12 bases map to TRBD1. Trimming cost V 3 bases and J 8 bases; bases outside gene matches: 5. CDR3 length: 14 residues. CDR1 DFQATT and CDR2 SNEGSKA come from the germline V gene (reference sequence). Here the CDR3 reads CSARGTGGTHEQFF. The CDR3 DNA is TGCAGTGCTAGGGGGACAGGGGGCACCCATGAGCAGTTCTTC.

V is TRBV10-1 and J is TRBJ2-1, with D unresolved. V was trimmed by 9 bases and J by 5 bases, leaving 11 bases between them. The CDR3 is 12 residues long. In germline, CDR1 is WNHNN, CDR2 SYGVQD (reference sequence). The DNA of the CDR3 is TGCGCCAGTGGAACTGGGAACAATGAGCAGTTCTTC. It yields the protein CASGTGNNEQFF.

This chain uses TRBV11-2 with TRBJ2-4, with TRBD1 identical over 7 bases. The J call is in doubt because the DNA end fits TRBJ2-7 better. Germline V gene lookup returns CDR1 SGHAT and CDR2 FQNNGV. This CDR3 has 16 residues. DNA of the CDR3: TGTGCCAGCAGCTCAAGAGTCCGGACAGGACGGAACGAGCAGTACTTC. Residues: CASSSRVRTGRNEQYF.

V and J are TRBV20-1 and TRBJ2-3, with 8 bases that match TRBD2. The CDR3 runs to 14 residues. CDR1 and CDR2 (germline): DFQATT, SNEGSKA (reference sequence). With V trimmed by 6 bases and J by 1 base, 6 bases remained unmatched. CDR3 region: CSAGLAGRTDTQYF. The CDR3 region has the DNA TGCAGTGCGGGTTTAGCGGGGCGCACAGATACGCAGTATTTT.

The table lists this clonotype with a few counts. The chain couples TRBV9 to TRBJ1-2, with TRBD1 as a possible D gene (6 bases). The CDR3 extends over 15 amino acids. Germline lookup yields CDR1 SGDLS and CDR2 YYNGEE. V was shortened by 0 bases and J by 5 bases, with 14 bases between the two germline ends. CDR3 loop: CASSVAGGAVYGYTF. DNA of the CDR3: TGTGCCAGCAGCGTAGCGGGGGGCGCTGTGTATGGCTACACCTTC.

This clonotype was picked up a small number of times. The chain employs TRBV20-1 and TRBJ2-7, with 7 bases that match TRBD2. V lost 4 bases and J lost 5; bases outside the gene matches: 8. CDR1 and CDR2 from the germline V gene are DFQATT and SNEGSKA (reference sequence). The CDR3 is made up of 13 amino acids. Here the CDR3 reads CSATREVKDEQYF. The CDR3 DNA sequence: TGCAGTGCTACACGGGAGGTGAAGGACGAGCAGTACTTC.

In its sample, this clonotype was seen a few times. The chain carries TRBV14 and TRBJ1-1; possible D gene TRBD1, 5 bases. The germline V and J ends were trimmed by 4 bases and 7 bases, with 13 bases remaining between them. CDR3 length: 13 residues. Germline assignment: CDR1 SGHDN and CDR2 FVKESK. CDR3 DNA: TGTGCCAGCAGCCTAAGGGGACGGAGTGAAGCTTTCTTT. Residues: CASSLRGRSEAFF.

This clonotype was seen more than once but under ten times. The chain has TRBV5-1 and TRBJ1-1; tentative D call: TRBD1 (5 bases). This CDR3 is 14 amino acids long. Trimming left V 4 bases short and J 3 bases short, with 13 bases between. Germline V gene sequence: CDR1 SGHRS, CDR2 YFSETQ. The DNA of the CDR3 is TGCGCCAGCAGCGCGACAGTGTTGGACACTGAAGCTTTCTTT. Amino acids: CASSATVLDTEAFF.

A word on this clonotype: A junction end diverges from the germline sequence, so it may reflect a read error. In nucleotides, the CDR3 is TGTGCCAGCAGACCTACTAGCGGGGGGCCGTACAGTGAGCAGTTCTTC. As protein: CASRPTSGGPYSEQFF. This chain connects TRBV5-4 to TRBJ2-1; TRBD2 matches at 12 bases. The CDR3 is made up of 16 amino acids. The germline V gene encodes CDR1 SGHNT and CDR2 YYREEE (reference sequence).

This chain joins TRBV7-9 and TRBJ2-5, with 8 bases lining up with TRBD2. The end of the DNA aligns better with TRBJ2-7, so the J call may be wrong. The CDR3 has 20 amino acids. CDR1 SEHNR and CDR2 FQNEAQ come from the germline V gene (reference sequence). The CDR3 DNA is TGTGCCAGCAGCTCTCCCTCCCTCCGACCCAGCGGGGGCCCCACCTACGAGCAGTACTTC. It yields the protein CASSSPSLRPSGGPTYEQYF.

This clonotype was observed a few times. This sequence joins TRBV12-3 or TRBV12-4 and TRBJ2-3; no definite D call. V lost 7 bases and J lost 0, with 17 bases in between. The CDR3 totals 16 residues. The CDR3 sequence is CASTADEESSTDTQYF. The CDR3 DNA follows: TGTGCCAGCACCGCCGACGAGGAGTCCAGCACAGATACGCAGTATTTT.

At least ten counts were recorded for this clonotype. V gene TRBV6-5 combines with J gene TRBJ2-1, with no clear D. Germline V gene lookup returns CDR1 MNHEY and CDR2 SVGAGI. The CDR3 sequence is 15 residues long. V shed 2 bases and J shed 2 bases, with 10 bases lying between them. The CDR3 nucleotides are TGTGCCAGCAGTTACATCGCGCGCACCTACAATGAGCAGTTCTTC. Translation gives CASSYIARTYNEQFF.

The gene calls are TRBV6-5 and TRBJ1-2; a weak D match, TRBD1 (5 bases). CDR1 and CDR2 from the germline V gene are MNHEY and SVGAGI. The CDR3 covers 14 residues. Between the trimmed V and J ends, which lost 0 bases and 5 bases, there was a span of 10 bases. In nucleotides, the CDR3 is TGTGCCAGCAGTTACTCTGGCAGGGAATATGGCTACACCTTC. Encoded protein: CASSYSGREYGYTF.

The V gene is TRBV4-1, the J gene TRBJ2-1; D is undetermined. The V gene lost 1 base and the J gene lost 7 bases, with 8 bases spanning the gap. CDR1 and CDR2 (germline): MGHRA, YSYEKL. This CDR3 contains 13 residues. CDR3 coding DNA: TGCGCCAGCAGCCAAGGACTCCGAAATGAGCAGTTCTTC. Translation gives CASSQGLRNEQFF.

The chain employs TRBV5-1 and TRBJ2-7; D not certain. Germline values: CDR1 SGHRS, CDR2 YFSETQ. The V end lost 0 bases, the J end lost 0 bases, and 7 bases lay between the germline ends. The CDR3 contains 14 residues. The DNA for the CDR3 is TGCGCCAGCAGCTTGGTACCGGACTCCTACGAGCAGTACTTC. Protein product: CASSLVPDSYEQYF. Combining the CDR3 with reference TRBV5-1 and TRBJ2-7 gives the whole variable domain KAGVTQTPRYLIKTRGQQVTLSCSPISGHRSVSWYQQTPGQGLQFLFEYFSETQRNKGNFPGRFSGRQFSNSRSEMNVSTLELGDSALYLCASSLVPDSYEQYFGPGTRLTVT.

This clonotype appeared a few times. The chain links TRBV7-2 to TRBJ1-1; no definite D call. The germline V gene has CDR1 SGHTA and CDR2 FQGNSA. V dropped 2 bases and J dropped 0 bases, with 13 bases sitting between them. The CDR3 consists of 16 residues. The CDR3 DNA follows: TGTGCCAGCAGCTTACTCCCAATTGCCATGAACACTGAAGCTTTCTTT. Its translation is CASSLLPIAMNTEAFF.

This clonotype came up a few times. The chain uses TRBV29-1 and TRBJ1-2; D is possibly TRBD1 (6 bases). The V end lost 6 bases, the J end lost 8 bases, and 19 bases lay between the germline ends. The germline V gene encodes CDR1 SQVTM and CDR2 ANQGSEA. There are 13 residues in the CDR3. The DNA for the CDR3 is TGCAGCGTGACGGGACACATCGTTGGGGGCTACACCTTC. Translation gives CSVTGHIVGGYTF.

This chain uses TRBV7-9 with TRBJ2-5; D possibly corresponds to TRBD2 (7 bases). Germline CDR1 and CDR2: SEHNR and FQNEAQ (reference sequence). The CDR3 contains 15 residues. Trimming pared 2 bases from V and 6 bases from J, leaving 16 bases between. CDR3 amino acids: CASSLSSGGAKTQYF. The CDR3 DNA reads as TGTGCCAGCAGCTTATCTTCGGGGGGCGCGAAGACCCAGTACTTC.

Here the CDR3 DNA reads TGTGCCAGCAGTTGGGGCAGGAGACACACTGAAGCTTTCTTT. Encoded protein: CASSWGRRHTEAFF. The V and J genes are TRBV6-5 and TRBJ1-1; TRBD1 is a possible D gene (5 bases). Germline V lookup: CDR1 MNHEY, CDR2 SVGAGI. The CDR3 runs 14 residues. Trimming stripped 4 bases from V and 3 bases from J, with 12 bases between.